The 16 T cell receptor beta chains reported below all come from one sample, sequenced in a study of shared clonotypes between healthy human individuals. Assay used: immunoSEQ multiplex PCR; TCRdb lists only in-frame clones, some missing. Of under 130,000 clones detected, just over 65% appear once; the ten largest clones hold about 25%. Sequencing used memory CD8+ T cells sorted from blood. Noted subset: CD45RO+ cells pooled with CCR7-negative TemRA cells. Receptors originate from a woman younger than 45 in good health.

The chain carries TRBV5-1 and TRBJ2-3, with 7 bases lining up with TRBD1. The germline V gene encodes CDR1 SGHRS and CDR2 YFSETQ. Trimming at V came to 8 bases and at J to 2 bases, leaving 8 bases not matched to a gene. This CDR3 is built from 14 residues. For the CDR3, the DNA is TGCGCCAGTCTTCTAGGGACAGCCACAGATACGCAGTATTTT. Translated, it gives CASLLGTATDTQYF.

This chain connects TRBV14 to TRBJ1-1; no definite D call. Germline CDR1 and CDR2: SGHDN and FVKESK. Deletions cut 6 bases from V and 0 bases from J, with 8 bases between. The CDR3 contains 13 residues. The CDR3 DNA reads TGTGCCAGCAGTGCCCTCATGAACACTGAAGCTTTCTTT. This translates into CASSALMNTEAFF.

The chain recombines TRBV7-9 with TRBJ1-4; D is perhaps TRBD1 (6 bases). Trimming stripped 5 bases from V and 8 bases from J, with 21 bases between. The CDR3 extends over 16 amino acids. Germline values: CDR1 SEHNR, CDR2 FQNEAQ (reference sequence). The CDR3, as DNA: TGTGCCAGCAGCCCAGGGTATGGGGGCTGGGAGGAAAAACTGTTTTTT. Residues: CASSPGYGGWEEKLFF.

The gene calls are TRBV27 and TRBJ1-1; 7 bases align to TRBD1. Germline V gene data show CDR1 as MNHEY and CDR2 as SMNVEV (reference sequence). CDR3 size: 15 residues. The V segment lost 2 bases and the J segment 5 bases; nucleotides outside the gene matches: 8. CDR3 amino acids: CASSLTAGGLTEAFF. CDR3 nucleotides: TGTGCCAGCAGTTTAACGGCAGGGGGATTGACTGAAGCTTTCTTT.

V and J are TRBV2 and TRBJ2-1; D remains unclear. This CDR3 comprises 11 residues. Trimming cost V 7 bases and J 7 bases, with 8 bases left between them. Per the germline V gene, CDR1 is SNHLY and CDR2 is FYNNEI. The CDR3 DNA follows: TGTGCCAGCACGGAAAGGAATGAGCAGTTCTTC. Translating gives CASTERNEQFF.

This rearrangement joins TRBV6-1 to TRBJ2-7; D may be TRBD1 or TRBD2 (6 bases each). From germline, CDR1 is MNHNS and CDR2 SASEGT. This CDR3 is built from 17 residues. V was pared by 2 bases and J by 4 bases, with 21 bases between. Here the CDR3 reads CASSETLGGGGDYEQYF. In DNA form, the CDR3 reads TGTGCCAGCAGTGAAACTCTGGGGGGCGGAGGTGATTACGAGCAGTACTTC.

This clone was detected ten times or more. V is TRBV6-1 and J is TRBJ2-7, with 14 bases matching TRBD2. The CDR3 runs to 15 residues. Germline lookup yields CDR1 MNHNS and CDR2 SASEGT. Trimming at V came to 3 bases and at J to 5 bases, leaving 3 bases not matched to a gene. The CDR3 DNA sequence: TGTGCCAGCAGTGAGGGGACTAGCGGGAGCAACGAGCAGTACTTC. Protein product: CASSEGTSGSNEQYF.

The chain employs TRBV6-5 and TRBJ2-7, with D possibly being TRBD1 or TRBD2 (6 bases each). V lost 2 bases and J 3 bases, leaving 11 bases between the germline ends. CDR1 MNHEY and CDR2 SVGAGI come from the germline V gene. The CDR3 spans 14 residues. CDR3 bases: TGTGCCAGCAGTTACGGAGGGGGAGACTACGAGCAGTACTTC. It translates to CASSYGGGDYEQYF.

The chain has TRBV29-1 and TRBJ2-7, with D tentatively TRBD2 (5 bases). The V end lost 3 bases, the J end lost 0 bases, and 9 bases lay between the germline ends. The length of the CDR3 is 13 residues. The germline V gene has CDR1 SQVTM and CDR2 ANQGSEA. The CDR3 region is CSVDIRGSYEQYF. CDR3 DNA sequence: TGCAGCGTTGATATTCGGGGCTCCTACGAGCAGTACTTC.

This clone came up once. The chain combines TRBV11-2 with TRBJ2-7, with D maybe TRBD1 (7 bases). Germline values: CDR1 SGHAT, CDR2 FQNNGV. The CDR3 totals 15 residues. Trimming removed 1 base from V and 4 bases from J, with 14 bases in between. The DNA of the CDR3 is TGTGCCAGCAGCTTAGGTGGAGGGGGCGCGTACGAGCAGTACTTC. Translated: CASSLGGGGAYEQYF. Full variable domain (rest looked up from reference TRBV11-2 and TRBJ2-7): EAGVAQSPRYKIIEKRQSVAFWCNPISGHATLYWYQQILGQGPKLLIQFQNNGVVDDSQLPKDRFSAERLKGVDSTLKIQPAKLEDSAVYLCASSLGGGGAYEQYFGPGTRLTVT.

This clone was seen only a few times. The chain has TRBV7-3 and TRBJ2-6; unclear D gene. V was pared by 0 bases and J by 0 bases, with 9 bases between. Germline assignment: CDR1 SGHTA and CDR2 FQGTGA. CDR3 size: 17 residues. CDR3 coding DNA: TGTGCCAGCAGCTTAACAGCAGAAACCTCTGGGGCCAACGTCCTGACTTTC. This encodes CASSLTAETSGANVLTF.

The chain carries TRBV10-3 and TRBJ1-2; D might be TRBD1 (6 bases). V was pared by 11 bases and J by 4 bases, with 26 bases between. The CDR3 sequence is 16 residues long. Germline CDR1 ENHRY, CDR2 SYGVKD. This CDR3 reads CASQGPFSHPFYGYTF. CDR3 in DNA: TGTGCCTCTCAGGGGCCGTTCTCGCACCCTTTCTATGGCTACACCTTC.

The J gene is TRBJ1-2, the V gene TRBV5-6; 11 positions agree with TRBD1. The CDR3 is 16 residues long. V dropped 4 bases and J dropped 2; count of bases not matched to a gene: 7. Germline loops: CDR1 SGHDT, CDR2 YYEEEE. The CDR3 loop reads CASSQAGTGGNYGYTF. The CDR3 bases are TGTGCCAGCAGCCAAGCCGGGACAGGGGGAAACTATGGCTACACCTTC.

The V gene is TRBV6-6, the J gene TRBJ2-1, with D perhaps TRBD1 (6 bases). The CDR3 consists of 16 residues. CDR1 and CDR2 from the germline V gene are MNHNY and SVGAGI (reference sequence). The V and J ends lost 0 bases and 8 bases respectively, with 17 bases between them. The CDR3 DNA reads TGTGCCAGCAGTTACTCGTCAGGGGATTCTTCCGATGAGCAGTTCTTC. Translating it yields CASSYSSGDSSDEQFF.

This chain uses TRBV7-9 with TRBJ2-5, with a tentative D call TRBD2 (6 bases). The J call may be faulty, since TRBJ2-7 better matches the DNA end. Germline-derived CDR1 and CDR2 are SEHNR and FQNEAQ (reference sequence). The CDR3 sequence is 15 residues long. The CDR3 nucleotides are TGTGCCAGCAGCGAAGGGGACTGGGCCATCTACGAGCAGTACTTC. Amino acids: CASSEGDWAIYEQYF.

The rearrangement uses TRBV5-1 and TRBJ2-3; D tentatively fits TRBD1 or TRBD2 (6 bases each). The germline V gene has CDR1 SGHRS and CDR2 YFSETQ. V shed 3 bases and J shed 11 bases, with 22 bases lying between them. This CDR3 is 15 amino acids long. The CDR3 loop is CASSSVGGTSPLQYF. The CDR3 region has the DNA TGCGCCAGCAGCTCGGTAGGGGGGACGTCACCCTTGCAGTATTTT.